What follows are 12 T cell receptor beta chains derived from one specimen sequenced in a study of cytotoxic CD8 clonotypes in ibrutinib-treated CLL. Method: immunoSEQ multiplex PCR; TCRdb's copy keeps in-frame clones and lacks some. The sample records about 310,000 clones, roughly 79% being singletons. Material: PBMCs, obtained before ibrutinib treatment. The receptors here all came from a human donor with chronic lymphocytic leukemia.

V is TRBV7-2 and J is TRBJ2-5, with a weak D call TRBD1 (6 bases). Germline CDR1 and CDR2: SGHTA and FQGNSA. The CDR3 has 15 residues. Trimming removed 2 bases from V and 5 bases from J, with 15 bases in between. The CDR3 DNA follows: TGTGCCAGCAGCTTACTCGGACCACAGGGTGAGACCCAGTACTTC. Residues: CASSLLGPQGETQYF. Together with reference TRBV7-2 and TRBJ2-5, the CDR3 gives the full variable domain: GAGVSQSPSNKVTEKGKDVELRCDPISGHTALYWYRQSLGQGLEFLIYFQGNSAPDKSGLPSDRFSAERTGGSVSTLTIQRTQQEDSAVYLCASSLLGPQGETQYFGPGTRLLVL.

This clone occurred once. The gene calls are TRBV29-1 and TRBJ2-7; D uncertain. V gave up 4 bases and J gave up 0 bases, with 10 bases separating them. This CDR3 is built from 13 residues. From germline, CDR1 is SQVTM and CDR2 ANQGSEA. The CDR3 here is CSVGAPNSYEQYF. The DNA of the CDR3 is TGCAGCGTTGGGGCTCCAAACTCCTACGAGCAGTACTTC.

The rearrangement links TRBV5-4 to TRBJ2-5; 9 bases are a match to TRBD2. V was pared by 0 bases and J by 5 bases, with 2 bases of the junction left unmatched. The CDR3 is 14 residues long. Germline assignment: CDR1 SGHNT and CDR2 YYREEE (reference sequence). Here the CDR3 reads CASSLVSGSETQYF. DNA for the CDR3: TGTGCCAGCAGCTTGGTTAGCGGGAGTGAGACCCAGTACTTC. The whole variable domain, remainder taken from reference TRBV5-4 and TRBJ2-5, is ETGVTQSPTHLIKTRGQQVTLRCSSQSGHNTVSWYQQALGQGPQFIFQYYREEENGRGNFPPRFSGLQFPNYSSELNVNALELDDSALYLCASSLVSGSETQYFGPGTRLLVL.

This chain links TRBV6-5 with TRBJ1-1; unclear D gene. The CDR3 totals 12 residues. V lost 7 bases and J lost 5, with 11 bases in between. Germline CDR1 reads MNHEY; CDR2 reads SVGAGI. CDR3 sequence (DNA): TGTGCCAGCACCCGGGGTCAAACTGAAGCTTTCTTT. It translates to CASTRGQTEAFF.

V usage is TRBV11-2 and J usage is TRBJ2-2; perhaps TRBD1 as D (6 bases). V dropped 5 bases and J dropped 0 bases, with 10 bases sitting between them. The CDR3 has 15 residues. Per germline, CDR1 SGHAT and CDR2 FQNNGV. CDR3 sequence: CASSRGQTNTGELFF. The CDR3 bases are TGTGCCAGCAGCCGTGGACAGACGAACACCGGGGAGCTGTTTTTT.

The sample holds one count of this clone. The rearrangement joins TRBV5-1 to TRBJ2-1, with a weak D call TRBD2 (5 bases). Germline CDR1 SGHRS, CDR2 YFSETQ. The CDR3 is 16 residues long. V was pared by 4 bases and J by 0 bases, with 14 bases between. The CDR3 region is CASSTIGESSYNEQFF. The CDR3 DNA sequence: TGCGCCAGCAGCACGATCGGGGAGAGCTCCTACAATGAGCAGTTCTTC.

The V and J genes are TRBV19 and TRBJ2-1; 14 bases agree with TRBD2. Germline assignment: CDR1 LNHDA and CDR2 SQIVND (reference sequence). Trimming removed 3 bases from V and 9 bases from J; junction bases left unmatched: 4. The length of the CDR3 is 15 residues. The CDR3 nucleotides read TGTGCCAGTAGTATCCTGGGACTAGCGGGAGTTGAGCAGTTCTTC. The encoded protein is CASSILGLAGVEQFF.

V is TRBV19 and J is TRBJ1-1; weak D call: TRBD1 (5 bases). The V end was cut by 7 bases, the J end by 1 base, with 10 bases between. The CDR3 extends over 13 amino acids. The germline gives CDR1 LNHDA, CDR2 SQIVND (reference sequence). Here the CDR3 reads CASKGTPNTEAFF. CDR3 DNA sequence: TGTGCCAGTAAAGGGACCCCGAACACTGAAGCTTTCTTT. Using reference TRBV19 and TRBJ1-1 for the parts outside the CDR3, the full variable domain is DGGITQSPKYLFRKEGQNVTLSCEQNLNHDAMYWYRQDPGQGLRLIYYSQIVNDFQKGDIAEGYSVSREKKESFPLTVTSAQKNPTAFYLCASKGTPNTEAFFGQGTRLTVV.

The CDR3 here is CASSPRRGTGGTGELFF. The CDR3 DNA reads TGTGCCAGCAGCCCGAGGAGGGGGACGGGGGGCACCGGGGAGCTGTTTTTT. The J gene is TRBJ2-2, the V gene TRBV5-6, with a weak D call TRBD2 (7 bases). The germline gives CDR1 SGHDT, CDR2 YYEEEE. The CDR3 is 17 amino acids. V dropped 4 bases and J dropped 4 bases, with 20 bases sitting between them.

The chain carries TRBV29-1 and TRBJ2-1, with 12 bases lining up with TRBD2. CDR1 and CDR2 from the germline V gene are SQVTM and ANQGSEA. CDR3 size: 14 residues. V lost 1 base and J lost 9; bases outside the gene matches: 4. CDR3 residues: CSVEVLAGGSEQFF. As DNA, the CDR3 is TGCAGCGTTGAAGTACTAGCGGGAGGCTCTGAGCAGTTCTTC.

The chain joins TRBV5-1 to TRBJ1-6, with D uncertain. Germline assignment: CDR1 SGHRS and CDR2 YFSETQ. This CDR3 contains 14 residues. V lost 0 bases and J 4 bases, leaving 5 bases between the germline ends. The CDR3 is CASSLAGYNSPLHF. Written as DNA, the CDR3 is TGCGCCAGCAGCTTGGCTGGATATAATTCACCCCTCCACTTT. Drawing the rest from reference TRBV5-1 and TRBJ1-6, the complete variable domain is KAGVTQTPRYLIKTRGQQVTLSCSPISGHRSVSWYQQTPGQGLQFLFEYFSETQRNKGNFPGRFSGRQFSNSRSEMNVSTLELGDSALYLCASSLAGYNSPLHFGNGTRLTVT.

V usage is TRBV6-5 and J usage is TRBJ2-3; D possibly corresponds to TRBD2 (5 bases). Germline V gene lookup returns CDR1 MNHEY and CDR2 SVGAGI. With 2 bases removed from V and 0 bases from J, the gap between germline ends came to 12 bases. This CDR3 is 16 amino acids long. CDR3 sequence: CASSYQIPGSTDTQYF. DNA of the CDR3: TGTGCCAGCAGTTACCAAATTCCGGGAAGCACAGATACGCAGTATTTT.